This TCR beta chain was identified during a study of identical twins. General study results and limits: The more abundant beta clonotypes in cord blood had fewer insertions, and memory repertoires did not show this.

Template switching added a universal primer site, and cDNA bore unique molecular identifiers. Each CDR3 protein gets one entry after TCRdb re-called the 5' RACE reads with MiXCR. The sample lists some 500,000 distinct CDR3 sequences, approximately 15% occurring once. A word on this clonotype: Its antigen is unknown.

Germline-derived CDR1 and CDR2 are LGHNT and FRNRAP. The CDR3 runs to 15 residues. V lost 7 bases to trimming and J lost 2 bases, with 16 bases between them. This sample was also put to use in a study of yellow fever vaccine responses in identical twins.

The rearrangement uses TRBV12-5 and TRBJ2-3; D is tentatively TRBD1 or TRBD2 (6 bases each). The clonotype originates from a woman aged 18-29 years in good health. The source material was CD4+ T cells sorted from blood. Written as DNA, the CDR3 is TGTGCTAGTGCCATTGGGGGCGGGACCACAGATACGCAGTATTTT. Amino acid sequence: CASAIGGGTTDTQYF.